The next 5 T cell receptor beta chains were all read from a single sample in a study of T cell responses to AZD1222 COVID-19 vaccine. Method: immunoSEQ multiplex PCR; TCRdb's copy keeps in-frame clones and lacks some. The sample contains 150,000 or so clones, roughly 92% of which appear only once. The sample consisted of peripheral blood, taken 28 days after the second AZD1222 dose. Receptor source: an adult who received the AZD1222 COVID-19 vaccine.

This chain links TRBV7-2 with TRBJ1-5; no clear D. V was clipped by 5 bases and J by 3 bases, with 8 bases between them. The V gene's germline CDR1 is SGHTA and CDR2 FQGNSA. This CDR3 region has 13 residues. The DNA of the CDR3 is TGTGCCAGCAGCGACCGGGCCAATCAGCCCCAGCATTTT. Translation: CASSDRANQPQHF.

This CDR3 is CAGGGGQGAMNTEAFF. The CDR3 region has the DNA TGTGCCGGTGGGGGTGGACAGGGGGCTATGAACACTGAAGCTTTCTTT. V usage is TRBV28 and J usage is TRBJ1-1; 11 positions agree with TRBD1. Trimming removed 11 bases from V and 0 bases from J; junction bases left unmatched: 11. The CDR3 extends over 16 amino acids. Germline CDR1 and CDR2: MDHEN and SYDVKM.

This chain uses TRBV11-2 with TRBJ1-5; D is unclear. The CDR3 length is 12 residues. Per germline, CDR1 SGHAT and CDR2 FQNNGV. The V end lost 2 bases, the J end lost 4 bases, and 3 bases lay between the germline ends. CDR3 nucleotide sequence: TGTGCCAGCAGCTTACCTAATCAGCCCCAGCATTTT. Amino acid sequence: CASSLPNQPQHF.

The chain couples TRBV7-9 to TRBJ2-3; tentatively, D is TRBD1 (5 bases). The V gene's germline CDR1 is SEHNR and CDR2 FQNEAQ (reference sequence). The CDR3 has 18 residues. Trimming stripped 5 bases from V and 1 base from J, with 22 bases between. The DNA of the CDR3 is TGTGCCAGCAGCCCGTACAGGCGAGCAACGGGCGGCACAGATACGCAGTATTTT. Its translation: CASSPYRRATGGTDTQYF.

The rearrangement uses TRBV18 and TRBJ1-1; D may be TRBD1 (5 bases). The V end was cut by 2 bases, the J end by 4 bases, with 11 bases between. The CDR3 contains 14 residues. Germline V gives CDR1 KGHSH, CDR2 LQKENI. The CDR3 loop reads CASSPFGGSTEAFF. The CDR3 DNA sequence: TGTGCCAGCTCACCATTCGGGGGGAGCACTGAAGCTTTCTTT.